Shown below are 11 T cell receptor beta chains from a single sample sequenced in a study of cytomegalovirus exposure and HLA in healthy donors. Vbeta (60) and Jbeta (13) primers were used in the PCR. Clones were read by immunoSEQ multiplex PCR, and TCRdb kept only the in-frame ones, dropping some. The table lists 110,000 to 150,000 clones. The sample comprised PBMCs. The receptor source for this set is a man aged 40-49 years in good health and CMV-seronegative.

The chain has TRBV9 and TRBJ1-2, with 8 bases matching TRBD1. CDR1 SGDLS and CDR2 YYNGEE come from the germline V gene. The CDR3 is 14 amino acids. Germline trimming cut 2 bases from V and 7 bases from J; bases unmatched to any gene: 7. DNA of the CDR3: TGTGCCAGCAGCGTGGGCAGGGGGCGCGTTGGCTACACCTTC. Translated: CASSVGRGRVGYTF.

For this clone: A junction end diverges from the germline sequence, so it may reflect a read error. The rearrangement joins TRBV15 to TRBJ1-3; D is possibly TRBD1 (6 bases). This CDR3 spans 15 amino acids. Germline V CDR1 and CDR2: LNHNV, YYDKDF (reference sequence). This chain's CDR3 is CATSRAGTTGSTIYF. CDR3 in DNA: TGTGCCACCAGCAGAGCCGGGACAACTGGAAGCACCATATATTTT.

The chain recombines TRBV7-3 with TRBJ2-1; TRBD2 is a possible D gene (5 bases). Germline CDR1 and CDR2: SGHTA and FQGTGA. The CDR3 covers 14 residues. The ends were cut back, 3 bases at V and 7 bases at J, with 13 bases in the middle. CDR3 residues: CASSFGASGNEQFF. The CDR3 DNA sequence: TGTGCCAGCAGCTTTGGTGCTTCGGGGAATGAGCAGTTCTTC. Based on the CDR3 plus reference TRBV7-3 and TRBJ2-1, the full variable domain is GAGVSQTPSNKVTEKGKYVELRCDPISGHTALYWYRQSLGQGPEFLIYFQGTGAADDSGLPNDRFFAVRPEGSVSTLKIQRTERGDSAVYLCASSFGASGNEQFFGPGTRLTVL.

This chain connects TRBV15 to TRBJ2-3, with 8 bases fitting TRBD1. V was clipped by 3 bases and J by 1 base; unmatched bases: 12. There are 18 residues in the CDR3. Germline loops: CDR1 LNHNV, CDR2 YYDKDF (reference sequence). CDR3 sequence reads: CATSSRTSSTGGTDTQYF. CDR3 in DNA: TGTGCCACCAGCAGCCGGACCTCTTCGACAGGGGGCACAGATACGCAGTATTTT.

V usage is TRBV6-6 and J usage is TRBJ2-7; 8 nucleotides match TRBD1. Losses at the gene ends were 8 bases for V and 0 bases for J; bases not matched to a gene: 6. Germline lookup yields CDR1 MNHNY and CDR2 SVGAGI (reference sequence). The CDR3 contains 14 residues. Written as DNA, the CDR3 is TGTGCCAGCCAGACAGGGGACACCTCCTACGAGCAGTACTTC. The encoded protein is CASQTGDTSYEQYF.

The chain joins TRBV5-4 to TRBJ2-2, with 11 bases identical to TRBD1. Germline CDR1 and CDR2: SGHNT and YYREEE (reference sequence). V was clipped by 3 bases and J by 6 bases; unmatched bases: 4. The CDR3 is made up of 15 amino acids. CDR3 residues: CASSYGQGAPGELFF. CDR3 bases: TGTGCCAGCAGCTACGGACAGGGGGCGCCCGGGGAGCTGTTTTTT.

The CDR3 region is CASSYSGLAGNHEQYF. CDR3 DNA sequence: TGTGCCAGCAGTTACTCGGGGCTAGCGGGGAACCACGAGCAGTACTTC. The V and J genes are TRBV6-5 and TRBJ2-7; 9 positions agree with TRBD2. This CDR3 comprises 16 residues. From germline, CDR1 is MNHEY and CDR2 SVGAGI. Losses at the gene ends were 0 bases for V and 5 bases for J; bases not matched to a gene: 8.

J is TRBJ2-7 and V is TRBV7-6, with D unclear. The CDR3 is 14 residues long. V lost 1 base to trimming and J lost 2 bases, with 9 bases between them. Germline CDR1 SGHVS, CDR2 FNYEAQ. The CDR3 spells CASSLEYKTYEQYF. In DNA form, the CDR3 reads TGTGCCAGCAGCTTAGAATACAAAACCTACGAGCAGTACTTC.

The V and J genes are TRBV11-2 and TRBJ1-6, with TRBD1 as a possible D gene (5 bases). The ends were cut back, 8 bases at V and 13 bases at J, with 18 bases in the middle. The CDR3 sequence is 13 residues long. Germline CDR1 is SGHAT and CDR2 is FQNNGV. In DNA, the CDR3 is TGTGCCAGCGAACAGACGGGGGACGGGCCCCTCCACTTT. Encoded protein: CASEQTGDGPLHF.

The chain carries TRBV28 and TRBJ1-2; D is undetermined. The CDR3 extends over 14 amino acids. CDR1 MDHEN and CDR2 SYDVKM come from the germline V gene. Trimming removed 5 bases at V and 0 bases at J, with 10 bases between. This CDR3 reads CASSRGDSNYGYTF. The CDR3 DNA reads TGTGCCAGCAGTCGAGGTGATTCTAACTATGGCTACACCTTC.

This chain joins TRBV19 and TRBJ1-1; 7 bases align to TRBD1. The germline V gene has CDR1 LNHDA and CDR2 SQIVND (reference sequence). This CDR3 is 15 amino acids long. The ends lost 4 bases at V and 0 bases at J; junction bases unmatched: 5. The CDR3 sequence is CASSRQGTLNTEAFF. DNA for the CDR3: TGTGCCAGTAGTAGACAGGGAACCTTGAACACTGAAGCTTTCTTT.